A selection of T cell receptor beta chains follows, all from one sample in a study of blood T cell repertoires in COVID-19. Clones were read by immunoSEQ multiplex PCR, and TCRdb kept only the in-frame ones, dropping some. The data hold around 150,000 clones, with just under 80% observed a single time. What was sequenced was peripheral blood. The origin of the receptors is a woman over 75 with acute or convalescent COVID-19. CDR3s include the opening cysteine and the closing phenylalanine or tryptophan. Each record gives: clone size, D gene, J gene, V gene, CDR3 protein. A D gene is named only where the DNA matches it firmly. Clone size, where shown, is once, few, many, or a class for clones that have expanded.

clone size: few
D gene: TRBD1
J gene: TRBJ1-5
V gene: TRBV19
CDR3 protein: CASRQPTGGNQPQHF

clone size: .
D gene: TRBD2
J gene: TRBJ2-3
V gene: TRBV7-9
CDR3 protein: CASSPGLAGARTDTQYF

clone size: .
D gene: .
J gene: TRBJ1-5
V gene: TRBV15
CDR3 protein: CATKQAGGNQPQHF

clone size: .
D gene: .
J gene: TRBJ1-1
V gene: TRBV11-2
CDR3 protein: CASSFGEDTEAFF

clone size: .
D gene: TRBD1
J gene: TRBJ2-1
V gene: TRBV30
CDR3 protein: CAWTGQSYNEQFF

clone size: .
D gene: TRBD2
J gene: TRBJ2-1
V gene: TRBV3-1/TRBV3-2
CDR3 protein: CASSQGWGLVFEQFF

clone size: few
D gene: .
J gene: TRBJ2-7
V gene: TRBV18
CDR3 protein: CASSPFRGRLYEQYF

clone size: .
D gene: .
J gene: TRBJ1-1
V gene: TRBV6-5
CDR3 protein: CASRPQGRNTEAFF

clone size: .
D gene: .
J gene: TRBJ2-6
V gene: TRBV19
CDR3 protein: CASIGGQGGISGANVLTF

clone size: .
D gene: TRBD2
J gene: TRBJ2-1
V gene: TRBV2
CDR3 protein: CATLPGTNRNEQFF

clone size: .
D gene: .
J gene: TRBJ1-1
V gene: TRBV27
CDR3 protein: CASRFDREAFF

clone size: .
D gene: TRBD2
J gene: TRBJ2-7
V gene: TRBV5-4
CDR3 protein: CASSATSGSSYEQYF

clone size: .
D gene: .
J gene: TRBJ2-1
V gene: TRBV7-3
CDR3 protein: CASSAQVYNEQFF

clone size: few
D gene: TRBD1
J gene: TRBJ1-2
V gene: TRBV30
CDR3 protein: CAWGTTGAVYGYTF

clone size: .
D gene: TRBD1
J gene: TRBJ1-4
V gene: TRBV5-1
CDR3 protein: CASSAGQGGEKLFF

clone size: .
D gene: TRBD2
J gene: TRBJ2-4
V gene: TRBV19
CDR3 protein: CASSPRGGLENIQYF

clone size: .
D gene: .
J gene: TRBJ2-7
V gene: TRBV10-3
CDR3 protein: CAMSSGVRLTYEQYF

clone size: .
D gene: .
J gene: TRBJ2-1
V gene: TRBV19
CDR3 protein: CASSTPPWGLSSYNEQFF

clone size: once
D gene: .
J gene: TRBJ1-4
V gene: TRBV4-1
CDR3 protein: CASSLRPDIRFNEKLFF

clone size: .
D gene: .
J gene: TRBJ2-2
V gene: TRBV5-8
CDR3 protein: CASSFNRNTGELFF

clone size: .
D gene: .
J gene: TRBJ1-1
V gene: TRBV6-1
CDR3 protein: CASSEVIGRNTEAFF

clone size: few
D gene: TRBD2
J gene: TRBJ2-2
V gene: TRBV9
CDR3 protein: CASSVSGAQNTGELFF

clone size: .
D gene: TRBD2
J gene: TRBJ2-3
V gene: TRBV5-1
CDR3 protein: CASSWGLAGAPIFTDTQYF

clone size: .
D gene: .
J gene: TRBJ2-2
V gene: TRBV6-5
CDR3 protein: CASSTGTLNTGELFF

clone size: few
D gene: .
J gene: TRBJ1-1
V gene: TRBV19
CDR3 protein: CASSPRGDGRAFF

clone size: few
D gene: TRBD1
J gene: TRBJ1-5
V gene: TRBV6-5
CDR3 protein: CASRADRGFFLGHF

clone size: .
D gene: .
J gene: TRBJ2-2
V gene: TRBV30
CDR3 protein: CAWVKGGGTGELFF

clone size: .
D gene: .
J gene: TRBJ1-2
V gene: TRBV4-2
CDR3 protein: CASSQGQGGYGYTF

clone size: once
D gene: .
J gene: TRBJ1-6
V gene: TRBV3-1/TRBV3-2
CDR3 protein: CASSQGGAYLNSPLHF

clone size: .
D gene: .
J gene: TRBJ1-6
V gene: TRBV3-1/TRBV3-2
CDR3 protein: CASSQSNSPLHF

clone size: once
D gene: .
J gene: TRBJ2-5
V gene: TRBV11-2
CDR3 protein: CASSLGARQQETQYF

clone size: few
D gene: TRBD2
J gene: TRBJ2-7
V gene: TRBV30
CDR3 protein: CAWSAGGPKEQYF

clone size: .
D gene: TRBD2
J gene: TRBJ2-7
V gene: TRBV7-8
CDR3 protein: CASSLEGLASYEQYF

clone size: .
D gene: TRBD2
J gene: TRBJ2-1
V gene: TRBV11-2
CDR3 protein: CASSLAGGYDEQFF

clone size: few
D gene: TRBD2
J gene: TRBJ2-1
V gene: TRBV3-1/TRBV3-2
CDR3 protein: CASTQRGGANEQFF

clone size: .
D gene: .
J gene: TRBJ2-1
V gene: TRBV7-6
CDR3 protein: CASSQGNSYNEQFF

clone size: once
D gene: TRBD1
J gene: TRBJ1-2
V gene: TRBV5-1
CDR3 protein: CASSASGTGLYGYTF

clone size: many
D gene: TRBD2
J gene: TRBJ2-7
V gene: TRBV5-1
CDR3 protein: CASSRGLQYEQYF

clone size: .
D gene: .
J gene: TRBJ1-4
V gene: TRBV11-2
CDR3 protein: CASSLISGSEEKLFF

clone size: .
D gene: TRBD1
J gene: TRBJ1-1
V gene: TRBV7-9
CDR3 protein: CASSPRDSLNTEAFF

clone size: .
D gene: .
J gene: TRBJ2-7
V gene: TRBV29-1
CDR3 protein: CSVAPNGAEQYF

clone size: few
D gene: .
J gene: TRBJ1-1
V gene: TRBV12-3/TRBV12-4
CDR3 protein: CASRSQTNTEAFF